Below are 2 T cell receptor beta chains sequenced from a single sample in a study of blood T cells in healthy people across ages. Next came a second PCR, run for about 6 to 11 cycles, which used a sample-barcoded 5' primer along with a J-beta primer mix. One entry per CDR3 protein results from TCRdb running MiXCR on the 5' RACE reads. The data contain 920,000 or so distinct CDR3 sequences, around 43% of them singletons. Material for sequencing was blood. These receptors all stem from a woman aged 60-70 years in good health.

The chain combines TRBV29-1 with TRBJ2-2, with no clear D. CDR1 and CDR2 (germline): SQVTM, ANQGSEA. V lost 5 bases and J 7 bases, leaving 8 bases between the germline ends. The CDR3 sequence is 11 residues long. CDR3 amino acids: CSVSQVGELFF. The CDR3 DNA is TGCAGCGTTTCTCAGGTCGGGGAGCTGTTTTTT.

This clonotype was seen only a few times. CDR3 bases: TGCAGCGTTGGGGGGGGACCTCTCTACGAGCAGTACTTC. Protein: CSVGGGPLYEQYF. V gene TRBV29-1 combines with J gene TRBJ2-7; TRBD2 agrees at 7 bases. The V and J ends lost 4 bases and 3 bases, in that order; junction bases with no gene match: 6. Looked up from germline, CDR1 is SQVTM and CDR2 is ANQGSEA. CDR3 size: 13 residues.